The 10 T cell receptor beta chains listed next were all sequenced from one sample in a study of CD8 T cells in ankylosing spondylitis (dated by TCRdb to 2016 to 2017). The library was produced with 5' RACE. The reads were generated on an Illumina HiSeq 2500. TCRdb reprocessing: public reads trimmed at Q25 with fastp, clones called with MiXCR, in-frame beta chains kept. Under each unique CDR3 protein, matching rows form one entry showing the most common genes and DNA. The sample table contains roughly 250,000 distinct CDR3 sequences; only one count was recorded for 8.6% of them. Clones ranked in the top ten supply about 6.5% of the sample. Input material: blood, either unsorted or a sorted T cell fraction (not recorded which). These receptors originate from a male donor with ankylosing spondylitis or in good health (not recorded which).

This clonotype was observed many times. CDR3 amino acids: CASSLEVRDRGLNTEAFF. CDR3 nucleotide sequence: TGCGCCAGCAGCTTGGAGGTTCGGGACCGAGGCCTGAACACTGAAGCTTTCTTT. The V and J genes are TRBV5-1 and TRBJ1-1, with a possible D match to TRBD1 (5 bases). Germline V gene data show CDR1 as SGHRS and CDR2 as YFSETQ. The germline V and J ends were trimmed by 0 bases and 0 bases, with 18 bases remaining between them. CDR3 size: 18 residues.

This clonotype was detected many times. The chain employs TRBV5-1 and TRBJ1-2; perhaps TRBD1 as D (6 bases). CDR1 is SGHRS, CDR2 YFSETQ, per germline. V was pared by 4 bases and J by 6 bases, with 13 bases between. This CDR3 has 13 amino acids. The DNA for the CDR3 is TGCGCCAGCAGCGTACAGGGAAGGGATGGCTACACCTTC. Translation: CASSVQGRDGYTF.

This clonotype came up many times. The chain carries TRBV7-9 and TRBJ1-5, with unresolved D. CDR3 length equals 14 residues. Trimming took 6 bases from V and 0 from J, leaving 9 bases between them. The germline gives CDR1 SEHNR, CDR2 FQNEAQ (reference sequence). CDR3 sequence: CASRGIYSNQPQHF. The CDR3 bases are TGTGCCAGCAGGGGGATTTATAGCAATCAGCCCCAGCATTTT.

Ten or more counts support this clonotype. This chain joins TRBV12-3 or TRBV12-4 and TRBJ1-1; 8 bases match TRBD1. J gave up 8 bases and V 4 bases, and 9 bases lay outside the gene matches. The CDR3 covers 14 residues. CDR3 loop: CASSSGDRRVEAFF. The DNA of the CDR3 is TGTGCCAGCAGTTCGGGGGACAGGCGTGTCGAAGCTTTCTTT.

This clonotype was seen repeatedly, ten times or more. The junction shows a germline mismatch at one end, possibly a read error. The chain recombines TRBV7-9 with TRBJ2-5, with D possibly matching TRBD1 (6 bases). Germline-derived CDR1 and CDR2 are SEHNR and FQNEAQ (reference sequence). The CDR3 has 10 residues. The chain's CDR3 is CATQTGHFSF. CDR3 nucleotides: TGTGCCACCCAGACGGGACATTTTTCCTTC.

V is TRBV20-1 and J is TRBJ2-3; D may be TRBD2 (5 bases). V gave up 3 bases and J gave up 4 bases, with 17 bases separating them. CDR3 length equals 15 residues. Germline loops: CDR1 DFQATT, CDR2 SNEGSKA (reference sequence). DNA for the CDR3: TGCAGTGCTAGTATGGCGGGCCGATCGGCAGATACGCAGTATTTT. It encodes CSASMAGRSADTQYF.

Points on this clonotype: The final CDR3 position lacks the conserved phenylalanine or tryptophan, pointing to a likely read error. The chain uses TRBV20-1 and TRBJ1-1; D gene unclear. Trimming left V 3 bases short and J 1 base short, with 9 bases between. The CDR3 contains 13 residues. The germline V gene has CDR1 DFQATT and CDR2 SNEGSKA (reference sequence). In DNA, the CDR3 is TGCAGTGCTAGTCTCCCAGGGAACACTGAAGCTTTCTGT. Its translation: CSASLPGNTEAFC.

The table lists this clonotype with many counts. This chain uses TRBV20-1 with TRBJ2-4; D uncertain. This CDR3 has 13 residues. The germline CDR1 and CDR2 sequences are DFQATT and SNEGSKA (reference sequence). V lost 0 bases and J 0 bases, leaving 3 bases between the germline ends. CDR3 nucleotides: TGCAGTGCTAGAGAGAGAGCCAAAAACATTCAGTACTTC. Protein product: CSARERAKNIQYF.

The V and J genes are TRBV5-4 and TRBJ2-7, with D possibly matching TRBD2 (5 bases). Trimming pared 7 bases from V and 5 bases from J, leaving 19 bases between. This CDR3 has 14 amino acids. Germline loops: CDR1 SGHNT, CDR2 YYREEE (reference sequence). CDR3 coding DNA: TGTGCCAGCGCCAAATCCGATACTAGAAACGAGCAGTACTTC. It translates to CASAKSDTRNEQYF.

Concerning this clonotype: This sequence may be a read error, since a much larger clone differs from it by one base. This chain links TRBV6-2 or TRBV6-3 with TRBJ2-5; D unclear. Germline V gene sequence: CDR1 MNHEY, CDR2 SVGEGT. The CDR3 sequence is 12 residues long. CDR3 DNA sequence: TGTGTCAGCAGTTACCCCTCCGGGACCCAGTACTTC. Protein: CVSSYPSGTQYF.